Listed below are T cell receptor beta chains from one sample, sequenced in a study of shared clonotypes between healthy human individuals. Libraries were prepared by immunoSEQ multiplex PCR; TCRdb keeps only in-frame clonotypes and omits some of them. The data hold about 2.4 million clones, with approximately 93% observed a single time. Material: naive CD4+ T cells from PBMCs. These receptors came from a man younger than 35 in good health. Some clones in this sample may be carry-over from other donors' samples. CDR3s include the opening cysteine and the closing phenylalanine or tryptophan. A D gene is named only where the DNA matches it firmly. Not every row has a clone size; where given, it reads once, few, many or a size class.

d_call: NA
v_call: TRBV25-1
clone_size: NA
j_call: TRBJ2-1
cdr3_nt: TGTGCCAGCAGTGAGAGTCCGGCGTACAATGAGCAGTTCTTC
cdr3_aa: CASSESPAYNEQFF

d_call: NA
v_call: TRBV5-1
clone_size: NA
j_call: TRBJ2-5
cdr3_nt: TGCGCCAGCAGCACACGGGGAAATGCGTGGGAGACCCAGTACTTC
cdr3_aa: CASSTRGNAWETQYF

d_call: TRBD2
v_call: TRBV19
clone_size: NA
j_call: TRBJ2-7
cdr3_nt: TGTGCCAGTAGTACTGCGTTAGCGGGAGGACCTTACGAGCAGTACTTC
cdr3_aa: CASSTALAGGPYEQYF

d_call: TRBD1
v_call: TRBV5-1
clone_size: once
j_call: TRBJ2-2
cdr3_nt: TGCGCCAGCAGCCTGGCGGACAGGACTAACACCGGGGAGCTGTTTTTT
cdr3_aa: CASSLADRTNTGELFF

d_call: NA
v_call: TRBV4-2
clone_size: NA
j_call: TRBJ2-3
cdr3_nt: TGTGCCAGCAGCCCCGGAGGGGACCTCACAGATACGCAGTATTTT
cdr3_aa: CASSPGGDLTDTQYF

d_call: NA
v_call: TRBV7-2
clone_size: NA
j_call: TRBJ1-2
cdr3_nt: TGTGCCAGCAGTTCCCAGGGGTATGGCTACACCTTC
cdr3_aa: CASSSQGYGYTF

d_call: NA
v_call: TRBV7-9
clone_size: NA
j_call: TRBJ2-2
cdr3_nt: TGTGGGGCGGGACAAACGAACACCGGGGAGCTGTTTTTT
cdr3_aa: CGAGQTNTGELFF

d_call: TRBD1
v_call: TRBV18
clone_size: NA
j_call: TRBJ1-4
cdr3_nt: TGTGCCAGCTCACCGGGGGTCGGACAGGCCTTTGGTCTGGTTTTT
cdr3_aa: CASSPGVGQAFGLVF

d_call: NA
v_call: TRBV6-1
clone_size: NA
j_call: TRBJ1-1
cdr3_nt: TGTGCCAGCAGTGAGGGCACTGAAGCTTTCTTT
cdr3_aa: CASSEGTEAFF

d_call: NA
v_call: TRBV6-1
clone_size: NA
j_call: TRBJ1-2
cdr3_nt: TGTGCCAGCAGTGATGGGGGGCGCGCCTATGGCTACACCTTC
cdr3_aa: CASSDGGRAYGYTF

d_call: NA
v_call: TRBV4-1
clone_size: NA
j_call: TRBJ2-1
cdr3_nt: TGCGCCAGCAGCCAAGAAACGGCGGGCTCCTACAATGAGCAGTTCTTC
cdr3_aa: CASSQETAGSYNEQFF

d_call: TRBD1
v_call: TRBV11-2
clone_size: NA
j_call: TRBJ1-2
cdr3_nt: TGTGCCAGCAGCCCAATCCAGGGGGGGCGCTACACCTTC
cdr3_aa: CASSPIQGGRYTF

d_call: NA
v_call: TRBV7-2
clone_size: NA
j_call: TRBJ2-2
cdr3_nt: TGTGCCAGCAGCTTATTTCCTTTGCGGGCGAACACCGGGGAGCTGTTTTTT
cdr3_aa: CASSLFPLRANTGELFF

d_call: TRBD2
v_call: TRBV28
clone_size: NA
j_call: TRBJ2-1
cdr3_nt: TGTGCCAGCAGTTCCGGGACTAGCGGGAGAAATGAGCAGTTCTTC
cdr3_aa: CASSSGTSGRNEQFF

d_call: TRBD2
v_call: TRBV7-2
clone_size: NA
j_call: TRBJ2-2
cdr3_nt: TGTGCCAGCAGGTGGACTAGCGGGGTCACCGGGGAGCTGTTTTTT
cdr3_aa: CASRWTSGVTGELFF

d_call: NA
v_call: TRBV11-2
clone_size: once
j_call: TRBJ2-2
cdr3_nt: TGTGCCAGCAGCTGGGGGGAAGGGGCCGGGGAGCTGTTTTTT
cdr3_aa: CASSWGEGAGELFF

d_call: TRBD2
v_call: TRBV28
clone_size: NA
j_call: TRBJ2-7
cdr3_nt: TGTGCCAGCAGTACTAGCGGGAATTCCTACTACGAGCAGTACTTC
cdr3_aa: CASSTSGNSYYEQYF

d_call: NA
v_call: TRBV6-1
clone_size: NA
j_call: TRBJ1-5
cdr3_nt: TGTGCCAGCAGGGAACGGGGCAATCAGCCCCAGCATTTT
cdr3_aa: CASRERGNQPQHF

d_call: NA
v_call: TRBV19
clone_size: once
j_call: TRBJ2-5
cdr3_nt: TGTGCCAGTAGTATTGGGAGGGACAGGTCCTCGGAGACCCAGTACTTC
cdr3_aa: CASSIGRDRSSETQYF

d_call: TRBD2
v_call: TRBV10-1
clone_size: NA
j_call: TRBJ2-5
cdr3_nt: TGCGCCAGCAGTGAGTCTCTAGCGGGAGAAGAGACCCAGTACTTC
cdr3_aa: CASSESLAGEETQYF

d_call: NA
v_call: TRBV30
clone_size: NA
j_call: TRBJ1-6
cdr3_nt: TGTGCCTGGAGCCCTGTCAGAAATTCACCCCTCCACTTT
cdr3_aa: CAWSPVRNSPLHF

d_call: TRBD1
v_call: TRBV7-2
clone_size: once
j_call: TRBJ2-7
cdr3_nt: TGTGCCAGCAGCCCGGACAGGGGCAAGCAGTACTTC
cdr3_aa: CASSPDRGKQYF

d_call: NA
v_call: TRBV5-8
clone_size: NA
j_call: TRBJ2-7
cdr3_nt: TGTGCCAGCAGCTTGAGGGGTGGCGGTTACCCCTACGAGCAGTACTTC
cdr3_aa: CASSLRGGGYPYEQYF

d_call: NA
v_call: TRBV29-1
clone_size: NA
j_call: TRBJ2-2
cdr3_nt: TGCAGCGTTGAGGCCCAATTGAGGGGGGAGCTGTTTTTT
cdr3_aa: CSVEAQLRGELFF

d_call: TRBD2
v_call: TRBV10-3
clone_size: NA
j_call: TRBJ2-7
cdr3_nt: TGTGCCATCAGTACCAGCGGGGGTACCTACGAGCAGTACTTC
cdr3_aa: CAISTSGGTYEQYF

d_call: NA
v_call: TRBV19
clone_size: NA
j_call: TRBJ2-3
cdr3_nt: TGTGCCAGTAGGCTCGCAGGGAGTTCAGATACGCAGTATTTT
cdr3_aa: CASRLAGSSDTQYF

d_call: NA
v_call: TRBV6-5
clone_size: NA
j_call: TRBJ2-3
cdr3_nt: TGTGCCAGCCGAACTAGCCCGCACACAGATACGCAGTATTTT
cdr3_aa: CASRTSPHTDTQYF

d_call: NA
v_call: TRBV19
clone_size: NA
j_call: TRBJ2-5
cdr3_nt: TGTGCCAGTAAAGGTAGGATGACGGAAGAGACCCAGTACTTC
cdr3_aa: CASKGRMTEETQYF

d_call: TRBD2
v_call: TRBV18
clone_size: NA
j_call: TRBJ2-1
cdr3_nt: TGTGCCAGCTCACTCATGACTAGCGGGAGCCTGGGCAATGAGCAGTTCTTC
cdr3_aa: CASSLMTSGSLGNEQFF

d_call: NA
v_call: TRBV5-1
clone_size: NA
j_call: TRBJ2-7
cdr3_nt: TGCGCCAGCAGCTTGTCGAGACAAAGGGGAACCTACGAGCAGTACTTC
cdr3_aa: CASSLSRQRGTYEQYF

d_call: NA
v_call: TRBV27
clone_size: NA
j_call: TRBJ2-1
cdr3_nt: TGTGCCAGCAGTTTACGGGAGTCAAAGCAGTTCTTC
cdr3_aa: CASSLRESKQFF

d_call: TRBD1
v_call: TRBV5-1
clone_size: NA
j_call: TRBJ1-2
cdr3_nt: TGCGCCAGCAGCTCGGACAGGCCGGATGGCTACACCTTC
cdr3_aa: CASSSDRPDGYTF

d_call: NA
v_call: TRBV28
clone_size: NA
j_call: TRBJ1-1
cdr3_nt: TGTGCCAGCAGGGAACCAGTAAACACTGAAGCTTTCTTT
cdr3_aa: CASREPVNTEAFF

d_call: TRBD1
v_call: TRBV7-8
clone_size: NA
j_call: TRBJ2-3
cdr3_nt: TGTGCCAGCAGCTTACAACAGGGGCGATTCACAGATACGCAGTATTTT
cdr3_aa: CASSLQQGRFTDTQYF

d_call: NA
v_call: TRBV2
clone_size: NA
j_call: TRBJ2-3
cdr3_nt: TGTGCCACCGAGAGAGAGGTGGGCACAGATACGCAGTATTTT
cdr3_aa: CATEREVGTDTQYF

d_call: NA
v_call: TRBV7-9
clone_size: NA
j_call: TRBJ1-4
cdr3_nt: TGTGCCAGCAGCTTGGAGTTTGCAACTAATGAAAAACTGTTTTTT
cdr3_aa: CASSLEFATNEKLFF

d_call: NA
v_call: TRBV5-1
clone_size: NA
j_call: TRBJ2-1
cdr3_nt: TGCGCCAGCAGCCCCGGACCCCAACAACCTACGAATGAGCAGTTCTTC
cdr3_aa: CASSPGPQQPTNEQFF

d_call: NA
v_call: TRBV7-9
clone_size: NA
j_call: TRBJ1-2
cdr3_nt: TGTGCCAGCAGCTTCGGGGCAGGCGACTATGGCTACACCTTC
cdr3_aa: CASSFGAGDYGYTF

d_call: NA
v_call: TRBV28
clone_size: NA
j_call: TRBJ1-3
cdr3_nt: TGTGCCAGCAGTCCCCCCCTTGGAAACACCATATATTTT
cdr3_aa: CASSPPLGNTIYF

d_call: NA
v_call: TRBV5-1
clone_size: NA
j_call: TRBJ2-7
cdr3_nt: TGCGCCAGCAGCGTGATAGAAAGCTCCTACGAGCAGTACTTC
cdr3_aa: CASSVIESSYEQYF

d_call: NA
v_call: TRBV28
clone_size: NA
j_call: TRBJ1-2
cdr3_nt: TGTGCCAGCAGTTCCCCCGGGATGGTCTATGGCTACACCTTC
cdr3_aa: CASSSPGMVYGYTF

d_call: NA
v_call: TRBV4-1
clone_size: NA
j_call: TRBJ2-7
cdr3_nt: TGCGCCAGCAGCCAAGGTCTCCGGGGCTACGAGCAGTACTTC
cdr3_aa: CASSQGLRGYEQYF

d_call: NA
v_call: TRBV5-1
clone_size: NA
j_call: TRBJ2-7
cdr3_nt: TGCGCCAGCAGCTTTAGGATGGGCGAGCAGTACTTC
cdr3_aa: CASSFRMGEQYF

d_call: TRBD1
v_call: TRBV15
clone_size: NA
j_call: TRBJ2-3
cdr3_nt: TGTGCCACCAGCAGGCGATACGCGACAGGGGAAGGAGATACGCAGTATTTT
cdr3_aa: CATSRRYATGEGDTQYF

d_call: NA
v_call: TRBV11-2
clone_size: NA
j_call: TRBJ2-7
cdr3_nt: TGTGCCAGCAGCTTAGACCGAACCGGGACACGCCACGAGCAGTACTTC
cdr3_aa: CASSLDRTGTRHEQYF

d_call: NA
v_call: TRBV19
clone_size: few
j_call: TRBJ1-1
cdr3_nt: TGTGCCAGTAGTACCCCAGGGGTGGGGGACACTGAAGCTTTCTTT
cdr3_aa: CASSTPGVGDTEAFF

d_call: NA
v_call: TRBV2
clone_size: NA
j_call: TRBJ2-6
cdr3_nt: TGTGCCAGCAACGGCCAAGGCTCTGGGGCCAACGTCCTGACTTTC
cdr3_aa: CASNGQGSGANVLTF

d_call: NA
v_call: TRBV5-1
clone_size: NA
j_call: TRBJ1-1
cdr3_nt: TGCGCCAGCAGCTTGCAGGGATTAGGAATTTCTGTTACTGAAGCTTTCTTT
cdr3_aa: CASSLQGLGISVTEAFF

d_call: NA
v_call: TRBV5-6
clone_size: NA
j_call: TRBJ1-4
cdr3_nt: TGTGCCAGCAGCCCTCGGGGCGGCAGCAATGAAAAACTGTTTTTT
cdr3_aa: CASSPRGGSNEKLFF

d_call: NA
v_call: TRBV13
clone_size: NA
j_call: TRBJ1-5
cdr3_nt: TGTGCCAGCAGCTTAGGGCAGGGGACGGGCAATCAGCCCCAGCATTTT
cdr3_aa: CASSLGQGTGNQPQHF

d_call: TRBD1
v_call: TRBV28
clone_size: NA
j_call: TRBJ2-7
cdr3_nt: TGTGCCAGCGGGGAGGGGACAGGGCTGAGGGAGCAGTACTTC
cdr3_aa: CASGEGTGLREQYF

d_call: TRBD2
v_call: TRBV5-1
clone_size: NA
j_call: TRBJ2-1
cdr3_nt: TGCGCCAGCAGCCAAGGACTAGCGGGAGGAACCTACAATGAGCAGTTCTTC
cdr3_aa: CASSQGLAGGTYNEQFF

d_call: NA
v_call: TRBV29-1
clone_size: NA
j_call: TRBJ2-7
cdr3_nt: TGCAGCGTCCCAACCGGGCCGTACCCCACCTACGAGCAGTACTTC
cdr3_aa: CSVPTGPYPTYEQYF

d_call: NA
v_call: TRBV28
clone_size: NA
j_call: TRBJ2-7
cdr3_nt: TGTGCCAGCAGCCCGGGACAACACTACGAGCAGTACTTC
cdr3_aa: CASSPGQHYEQYF

d_call: NA
v_call: TRBV6-1
clone_size: few
j_call: TRBJ2-7
cdr3_nt: TGTGCCAGCAGGGCCTACGAGCAGTACTTC
cdr3_aa: CASRAYEQYF